The clone carrying this TCR beta chain was picked up a small number of times. V was trimmed by 0 bases and J by 2 bases, leaving 14 bases between them. The CDR3 runs to 16 residues. CDR1 is SGHRS, CDR2 YFSETQ, per germline. TCRdb used MiXCR to reprocess the RT-PCR reads, holding one entry per CDR3 protein. The table shows about 530,000 distinct CDR3 sequences, with 12% occurring only once. The data stem from a study of response to subunit inactivated influenza vaccine. The sequencing here drew on PBMCs from blood, taken on the day of vaccination. The genes are TRBV5-1 and TRBJ2-5; weak D call: TRBD2 (6 bases). The source of this sequence is a man aged 45-60 years who received an inactivated influenza vaccine. CDR3 residues: CASSLAFSRGQETQYF. CDR3 DNA sequence: TGCGCCAGCAGCTTGGCCTTCTCCCGGGGGCAAGAGACCCAGTACTTC.